Included here is one TCR beta chain sequence, with context. Antigen: not known. This sample was taken from a study of PD-1 blockade in mismatch repair-deficient tumors. Study information: All were previously treated, progressing patients with 11 to 13 mismatch repair-deficient cancer types. Whole-study findings and limits: After pembrolizumab, tumor-resident clones rose rapidly, then generally contracted before radiologic responses.

Profiled with immunoSEQ multiplex PCR; TCRdb holds only in-frame clones, not every one. The sample consists of 75,000 to 85,000 clones, 81% of them appearing once. V was cut by 4 bases and J by 6 bases, with 16 bases left in between. Germline loops: CDR1 MGHRA, CDR2 YSYEKL. The length of the CDR3 is 14 residues. Source: peripheral blood, taken 12 weeks after starting pembrolizumab. The sequence was collected from an adult with mismatch repair-deficient cancer. The chain carries TRBV4-1 and TRBJ2-7, with D perhaps matching TRBD1 (6 bases). The CDR3 sequence is CASSPQGFPFEQYF. As DNA, the CDR3 is TGCGCCAGCAGCCCTCAGGGGTTCCCTTTCGAGCAGTACTTC.